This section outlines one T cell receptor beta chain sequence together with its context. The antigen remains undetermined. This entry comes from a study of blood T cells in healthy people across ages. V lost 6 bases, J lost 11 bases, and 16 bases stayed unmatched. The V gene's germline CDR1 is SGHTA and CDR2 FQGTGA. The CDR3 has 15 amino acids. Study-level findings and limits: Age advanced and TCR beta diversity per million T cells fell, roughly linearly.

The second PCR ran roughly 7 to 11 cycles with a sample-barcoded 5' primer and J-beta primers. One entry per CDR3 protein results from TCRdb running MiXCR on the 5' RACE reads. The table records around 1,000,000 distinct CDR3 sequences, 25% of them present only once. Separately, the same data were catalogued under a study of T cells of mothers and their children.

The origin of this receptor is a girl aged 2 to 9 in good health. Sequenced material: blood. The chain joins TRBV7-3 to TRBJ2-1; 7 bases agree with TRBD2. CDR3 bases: TGTGCCAGCAGTCCGGGGAGCGGGGACCCTAATCAGCAGTTCTTC. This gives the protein CASSPGSGDPNQQFF.